This T cell receptor beta chain originates from a study of blood T cell repertoires in COVID-19. About the research overall: Researchers got acute and convalescent COVID-19 samples from the United States, Italy and Spain.

Enrolment of Seattle patients took place during active infection, and they were followed longitudinally. Method: immunoSEQ multiplex PCR; TCRdb's copy keeps in-frame clones and lacks some. The repertoire has about 230,000 clones, around 84% of them found once; the top ten carry approximately 10%. Trimming cost V 2 bases and J 5 bases; bases outside gene matches: 4. Per the germline V gene, CDR1 is KGHSH and CDR2 is LQKENI. This CDR3 contains 16 residues. The clonotype originates from a man aged 50 to 60 with COVID-19, enrolled during active disease. This rearrangement joins TRBV18 to TRBJ1-5; 12 bases fit TRBD1. The sample taken for sequencing was peripheral blood. The DNA of the CDR3 is TGTGCCAGCTCACCAACCGGGACAGGGGGCGATCAGCCCCAGCATTTT. Protein sequence: CASSPTGTGGDQPQHF.